The T cell receptor (beta chain) under discussion was sequenced for a study of PD-1 blockade in classical Hodgkin lymphoma. Trimming left V 5 bases short and J 0 bases short, with 10 bases between. The CDR3 covers 14 residues. CDR1 is SGHAT, CDR2 FQNNGV, per germline. Some clones are missing from TCRdb's copy, which holds only in-frame ones; the method was immunoSEQ multiplex PCR. The sample gives 40,000 to 45,000 clones, roughly 78% of which show up once; roughly 12% is in the top ten. Every patient relapsed after autologous stem cell transplantation, and brentuximab vedotin exposure varied. Sample: peripheral blood mononuclear cells (PBMCs), taken at baseline. This clonotype originated in a human donor with classical Hodgkin lymphoma. The chain joins TRBV11-2 to TRBJ1-1; D ambiguous. The CDR3 nucleotides are TGTGCCAGCAGCGAGCTTTTGGTGAACACTGAAGCTTTCTTT. Residues: CASSELLVNTEAFF.